The T cell receptor (beta chain) described here comes from a study of T cells in Graves' hyperthyroidism and ophthalmopathy. TCR beta CDR3 region amplification was performed from RNA transcripts. TCR CDR3 underwent first-round RT-PCR with the HTBI primer set. TCRdb itself ran the multiplex PCR reads through MiXCR, one entry per CDR3 protein. Found here are 660,000 or so distinct CDR3 sequences, around 21% of them singletons; the top ten hold 30% to 40%. Germline CDR1 PRHDT, CDR2 FYEKMQ (reference sequence). With 9 bases removed from V and 2 bases from J, the gap between germline ends came to 15 bases. The CDR3 has 14 amino acids. A patient was excluded if there was uncontrolled infection, other autoimmune disease, pregnancy or lactation.

The clonotype originates from a man aged 25-45 years with Graves' ophthalmopathy. The specimen sequenced was blood. The V call is TRBV13, the J call TRBJ2-3; D ambiguous. This CDR3 is CASTRRGPTDTQYF. CDR3 sequence (DNA): TGTGCCAGTACCCGTAGAGGCCCCACAGATACGCAGTATTTT.